Here is one T cell receptor beta chain with its context. Its cognate antigen is unknown. PCR primers comprised 60 Vbeta and 13 Jbeta primers. TCRdb keeps only in-frame clones here, not all; method: immunoSEQ multiplex PCR. The sample yields over 150,000 clones, approximately 80% seen once. The data were obtained in a study of cytomegalovirus exposure and HLA in healthy donors. This CDR3 contains 16 residues. V was clipped by 1 base and J by 1 base; unmatched bases: 3. CDR1 SGHTA and CDR2 FQGNSA come from the germline V gene. Study results and limitations: Confirmation was obtained in vitro that three CMV-associated chains are specific for CMV antigens. Analyzed later, most CMV-associated TCR beta chains appeared HLA-restricted. Cytomegalovirus-associated TCR beta chains were listed, numbering 150 to 200.

The clonotype was recovered from a woman in her forties in good health and CMV-seropositive. The sample was PBMCs. This sequence joins TRBV7-2 and TRBJ2-5; 10 nucleotides agree with TRBD2. The CDR3 sequence: CASSLGLAGAQETQYF. The CDR3 DNA is TGTGCCAGCAGCTTAGGACTAGCGGGCGCCCAAGAGACCCAGTACTTC.